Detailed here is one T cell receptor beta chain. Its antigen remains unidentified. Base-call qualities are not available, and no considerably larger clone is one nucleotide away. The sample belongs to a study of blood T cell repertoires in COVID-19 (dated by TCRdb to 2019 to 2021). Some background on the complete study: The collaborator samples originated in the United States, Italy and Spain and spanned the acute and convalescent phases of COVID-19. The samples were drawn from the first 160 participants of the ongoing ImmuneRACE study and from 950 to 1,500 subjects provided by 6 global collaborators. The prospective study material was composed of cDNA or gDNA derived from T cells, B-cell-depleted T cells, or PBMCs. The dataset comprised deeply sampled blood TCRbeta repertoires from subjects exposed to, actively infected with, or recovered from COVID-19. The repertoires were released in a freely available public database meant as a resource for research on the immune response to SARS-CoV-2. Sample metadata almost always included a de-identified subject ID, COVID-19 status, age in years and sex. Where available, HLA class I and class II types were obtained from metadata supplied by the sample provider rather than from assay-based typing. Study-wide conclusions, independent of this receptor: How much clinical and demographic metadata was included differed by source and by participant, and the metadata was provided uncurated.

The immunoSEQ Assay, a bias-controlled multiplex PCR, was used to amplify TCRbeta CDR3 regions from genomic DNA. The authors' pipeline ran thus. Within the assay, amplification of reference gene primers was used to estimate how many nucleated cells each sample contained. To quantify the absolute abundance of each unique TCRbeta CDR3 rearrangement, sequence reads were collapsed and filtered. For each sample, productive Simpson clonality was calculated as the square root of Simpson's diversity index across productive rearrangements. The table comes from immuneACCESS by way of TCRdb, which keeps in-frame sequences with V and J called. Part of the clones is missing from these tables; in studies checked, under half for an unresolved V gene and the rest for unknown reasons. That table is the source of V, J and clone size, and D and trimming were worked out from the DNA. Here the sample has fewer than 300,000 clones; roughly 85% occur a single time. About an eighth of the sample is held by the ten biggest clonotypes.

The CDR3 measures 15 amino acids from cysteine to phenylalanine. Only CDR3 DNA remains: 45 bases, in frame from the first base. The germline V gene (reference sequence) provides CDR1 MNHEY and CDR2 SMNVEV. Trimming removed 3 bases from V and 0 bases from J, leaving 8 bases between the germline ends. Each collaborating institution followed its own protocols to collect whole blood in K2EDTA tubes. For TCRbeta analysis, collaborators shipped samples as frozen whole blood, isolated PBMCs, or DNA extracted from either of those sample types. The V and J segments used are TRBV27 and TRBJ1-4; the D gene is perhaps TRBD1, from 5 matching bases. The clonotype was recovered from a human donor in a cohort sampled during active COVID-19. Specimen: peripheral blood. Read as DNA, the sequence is TGTGCCAGCAGTTTTTTAGGGGCAACTAATGAAAAACTGTTTTTT. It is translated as CASSFLGATNEKLFF.